Shown below are 14 T cell receptor beta chains from a single sample sequenced in a study of blood T cell repertoires in COVID-19. TCRdb's copy holds only in-frame clones and misses some; the assay was immunoSEQ multiplex PCR. Here the sample spans approximately 250,000 clones, roughly 87% being singletons. Sequencing was done on a sample of PBMCs or T cells enriched from blood (not recorded which). The receptor set was obtained from a woman aged 25-40 years who had recovered from COVID-19.

This chain joins TRBV27 and TRBJ2-7; D is uncertain. Germline loops: CDR1 MNHEY, CDR2 SMNVEV (reference sequence). V was trimmed by 2 bases and J by 2 bases, leaving 13 bases between them. This CDR3 comprises 15 residues. The CDR3 bases are TGTGCCAGCAGTTTAACGGCACAGTACCCCTACGAGCAGTACTTC. It codes for CASSLTAQYPYEQYF.

The rearrangement links TRBV7-6 to TRBJ2-5; 10 bases align to TRBD2. Trimming at V came to 3 bases and at J to 5 bases, leaving 3 bases not matched to a gene. The length of the CDR3 is 14 residues. Germline CDR1 and CDR2: SGHVS and FNYEAQ. CDR3 protein: CASSFLAGEETQYF. The DNA of the CDR3 is TGTGCCAGCAGCTTTCTAGCGGGGGAGGAGACCCAGTACTTC.

The V call is TRBV27, the J call TRBJ1-2, with 11 bases fitting TRBD1. V lost 2 bases and J lost 2; bases outside the gene matches: 4. Germline CDR1 and CDR2: MNHEY and SMNVEV (reference sequence). The CDR3 has 16 residues. The CDR3 region has the DNA TGTGCCAGCAGTTTAAGAGGGACAGGGGGAAACTATGGCTACACCTTC. Its translation is CASSLRGTGGNYGYTF.

The chain links TRBV10-3 to TRBJ2-3, with TRBD2 matching over 11 bases. Germline CDR1 and CDR2: ENHRY and SYGVKD. This CDR3 contains 17 residues. With V trimmed by 4 bases and J by 0 bases, 6 bases remained unmatched. The CDR3 is CAISGLAGRTSTDTQYF. CDR3 nucleotides: TGTGCCATCAGTGGACTAGCGGGGAGAACTAGCACAGATACGCAGTATTTT.

The chain has TRBV25-1 and TRBJ1-6; a possible D gene is TRBD1 (6 bases). The CDR3 is 13 amino acids. CDR1 and CDR2 (germline): MGHDK, SYGVNS. Trimming shortened V by 5 bases and J by 8 bases, and 10 bases separated the two germline ends. CDR3 nucleotides: TGTGCCAGCAGTATCTCAGGGGATTCACCCCTCCACTTT. Its translation: CASSISGDSPLHF.

The chain has TRBV10-3 and TRBJ1-2; possibly TRBD1 for D (5 bases). Trimming cost V 5 bases and J 1 base, with 8 bases left between them. CDR1 and CDR2 from the germline V gene are ENHRY and SYGVKD. The length of the CDR3 is 13 residues. The CDR3 loop reads CAISFRDNYGYTF. CDR3 bases: TGTGCCATCAGTTTCAGGGATAACTATGGCTACACCTTC.

The chain recombines TRBV4-1 with TRBJ2-4, with TRBD2 as a possible D gene (6 bases). Germline V CDR1 and CDR2: MGHRA, YSYEKL. V shed 4 bases and J shed 5 bases, with 12 bases lying between them. The CDR3 is 14 residues long. CDR3 region: CASSPGLPQNIQYF. The CDR3 DNA is TGCGCCAGCAGCCCGGGACTTCCTCAAAACATTCAGTACTTC.

This clone was detected only a few times. V and J are TRBV7-9 and TRBJ1-5, with unresolved D. The CDR3 is 11 residues long. The germline V gene has CDR1 SEHNR and CDR2 FQNEAQ (reference sequence). Trimming shortened V by 2 bases and J by 9 bases, and 5 bases separated the two germline ends. For the CDR3, the DNA is TGTGCCAGCAGCTTACAATTGCCCCAGCATTTT. Protein: CASSLQLPQHF.

CDR3 DNA sequence: TGTGCCACCAGTGATTACCCTCTGGGCTTCGGTAATGAGCAGTTCTTC. Translated, it gives CATSDYPLGFGNEQFF. V gene TRBV24-1 combines with J gene TRBJ2-1, with D hard to call. CDR3 length: 16 residues. V was shortened by 2 bases and J by 7 bases, with 17 bases between the two germline ends. The germline CDR1 and CDR2 sequences are KGHDR and SFDVKD.

J is TRBJ1-2 and V is TRBV12-3 or TRBV12-4, with a weak D call TRBD1 (6 bases). The CDR3 covers 13 residues. The germline V and J ends were trimmed by 7 bases and 4 bases, with 13 bases remaining between them. CDR3 residues: CASTPSRGYGYTF. The DNA of the CDR3 is TGTGCCAGCACCCCAAGCAGGGGCTATGGCTACACCTTC.

This clone has just one count. In DNA form, the CDR3 reads TGTGCCAGCAGCGTAGACGCAGGCAGCTATCAGCCCCAGCATTTT. Protein: CASSVDAGSYQPQHF. The J gene is TRBJ1-5, the V gene TRBV9; unclear D gene. This CDR3 contains 15 residues. The germline gives CDR1 SGDLS, CDR2 YYNGEE. Trimming took off 0 bases at V and 5 bases at J, with 12 bases between the two ends.

The V gene is TRBV28, the J gene TRBJ2-5; tentatively, D is TRBD2 (5 bases). The CDR3 is 12 residues long. Germline V lookup: CDR1 MDHEN, CDR2 SYDVKM. The V and J ends lost 10 bases and 2 bases respectively, with 11 bases between them. CDR3 bases: TGTGCCACCCTAAGCGGACAAGAGACCCAGTACTTC. As protein: CATLSGQETQYF.

The chain carries TRBV19 and TRBJ1-5; D perhaps matches TRBD1 (6 bases). Germline V gives CDR1 LNHDA, CDR2 SQIVND (reference sequence). CDR3 length: 14 amino acids. The V and J ends lost 7 bases and 0 bases respectively, with 10 bases between them. The DNA for the CDR3 is TGTGCCAGTAACACAGGGAATAGCAATCAGCCCCAGCATTTT. As protein: CASNTGNSNQPQHF.

The chain recombines TRBV11-3 with TRBJ2-3; TRBD2 agrees at 10 bases. This CDR3 spans 16 amino acids. Germline V gene lookup returns CDR1 SGHNT and CDR2 YENEEA. Germline trimming cut 4 bases from V and 2 bases from J; bases unmatched to any gene: 6. CDR3 nucleotides: TGTGCCAGCAGCTCCGTAGCGGGGGGATCCACAGATACGCAGTATTTT. Translating it yields CASSSVAGGSTDTQYF.